The present entry profiles one TCR beta chain with its context. The antigen is unknown. CDR3 length equals 15 residues. Between the trimmed V and J ends, which lost 5 bases and 4 bases, there was a span of 17 bases. The germline CDR1 and CDR2 sequences are MNHNS and SASEGT. These data come from a study of OX40 agonist ivuxolimab in advanced cancers. Across the study: Patients in the trial were receiving intravenous ivuxolimab every 2 weeks, at doses of 0.01 to 10 mg/kg. Regarding the study as a whole: Some patients without response likewise showed low normalized clonal expansion. CD8+ T cells were the subset that, on average, had more expanded clones than CD4+.

This table comes from immunoSEQ multiplex PCR, and its TCRdb copy is limited to in-frame clones, with some not included. The data hold roughly 100,000 clones, with around nine tenths observed a single time. This chain joins TRBV6-1 and TRBJ2-5; D is possibly TRBD1 (6 bases). The clonotype comes from an adult with an advanced solid tumor such as melanoma, head and neck, liver or kidney cancer. Source: CD4+ or CD8+ T cells sorted from blood, taken in a trial of the OX40 agonist ivuxolimab. CDR3 in amino acids: CASSPSGSRGETQYF. CDR3 nucleotide sequence: TGTGCCAGCAGTCCGTCAGGTTCCAGGGGAGAGACCCAGTACTTC.